This T cell receptor (beta chain) is from a study of T cell responses to AZD1222 COVID-19 vaccine. On this clone: Its antigen is unidentified.

The table came from immunoSEQ multiplex PCR; TCRdb's copy has only in-frame clones and leaves some out. The data contain around 120,000 clones, just under 90% of them seen just once; the ten biggest clones take up nearly 4.5%. Trimming took 5 bases from V and 3 from J; bases not matched to a gene: 8. Germline V gene lookup returns CDR1 SGHVS and CDR2 FNYEAQ. The CDR3 has 15 residues. Findings and caveats of the study: White British people made up most donors, females outnumbered males, and clonal diversity was possibly underestimated. An increase in Spike-specific TCR breadth and depth was observed after two AZD1222 doses. The CD4 TCRs associated with vaccination extended across spike and predominated at 160-218 and 743-854.

This sequence originates from an adult in good health. This chain connects TRBV7-6 to TRBJ2-7; 9 positions agree with TRBD2. Material: peripheral blood, obtained on day 0 of AZD1222 vaccination. The DNA for the CDR3 is TGTGCCAGCAGCCCCTATAGCGGGAGTGGCTACGAGCAGTACTTC. Translated: CASSPYSGSGYEQYF.